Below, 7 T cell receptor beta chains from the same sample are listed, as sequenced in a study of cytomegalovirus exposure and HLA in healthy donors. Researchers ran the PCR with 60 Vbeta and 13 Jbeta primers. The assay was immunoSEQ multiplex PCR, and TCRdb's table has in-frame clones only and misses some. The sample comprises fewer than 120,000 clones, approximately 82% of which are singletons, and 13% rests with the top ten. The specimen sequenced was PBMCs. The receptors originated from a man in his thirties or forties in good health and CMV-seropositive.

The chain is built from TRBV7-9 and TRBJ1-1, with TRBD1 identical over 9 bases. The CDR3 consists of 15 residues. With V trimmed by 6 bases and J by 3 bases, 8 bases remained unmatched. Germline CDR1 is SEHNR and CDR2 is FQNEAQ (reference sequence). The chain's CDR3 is CASSLGTGYDTEAFF. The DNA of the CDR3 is TGTGCCAGCAGTCTGGGGACAGGGTATGACACTGAAGCTTTCTTT.

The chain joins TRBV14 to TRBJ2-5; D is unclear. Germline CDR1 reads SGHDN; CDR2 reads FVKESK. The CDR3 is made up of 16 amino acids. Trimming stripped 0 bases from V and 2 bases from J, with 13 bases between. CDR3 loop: CASSQDRQAYQETQYF. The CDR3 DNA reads TGTGCCAGCAGCCAAGATAGGCAGGCATATCAAGAGACCCAGTACTTC.

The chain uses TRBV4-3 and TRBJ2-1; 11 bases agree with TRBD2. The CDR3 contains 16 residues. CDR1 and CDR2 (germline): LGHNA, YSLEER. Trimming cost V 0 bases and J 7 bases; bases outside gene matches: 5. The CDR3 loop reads CASSQDWLAGGNEQFF. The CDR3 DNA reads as TGCGCCAGCAGCCAAGATTGGCTAGCGGGGGGTAATGAGCAGTTCTTC.

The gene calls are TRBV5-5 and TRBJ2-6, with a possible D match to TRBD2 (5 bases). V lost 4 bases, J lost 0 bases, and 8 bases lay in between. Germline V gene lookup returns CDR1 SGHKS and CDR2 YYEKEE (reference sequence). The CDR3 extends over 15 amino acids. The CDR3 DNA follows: TGTGCCAGCAGCCTGGCGGGCTCTGGGGCCAACGTCCTGACTTTC. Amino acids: CASSLAGSGANVLTF. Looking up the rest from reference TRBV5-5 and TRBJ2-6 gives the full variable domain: DAGVTQSPTHLIKTRGQQVTLRCSPISGHKSVSWYQQVLGQGPQFIFQYYEKEERGRGNFPDRFSARQFPNYSSELNVNALLLGDSALYLCASSLAGSGANVLTFGAGSRLTVL.

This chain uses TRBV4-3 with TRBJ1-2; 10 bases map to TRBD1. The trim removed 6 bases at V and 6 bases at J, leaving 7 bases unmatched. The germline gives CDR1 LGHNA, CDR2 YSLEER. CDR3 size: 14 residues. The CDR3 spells CASRPGQGRNGYTF. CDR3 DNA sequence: TGCGCCAGCAGGCCGGGACAGGGGAGAAATGGCTACACCTTC.

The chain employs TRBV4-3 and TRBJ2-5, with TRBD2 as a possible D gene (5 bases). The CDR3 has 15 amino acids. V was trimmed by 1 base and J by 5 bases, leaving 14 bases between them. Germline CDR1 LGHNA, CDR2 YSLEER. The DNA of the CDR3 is TGCGCCAGCAGCCAAGTCGACCAGGAGGAGGAGACCCAGTACTTC. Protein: CASSQVDQEEETQYF.

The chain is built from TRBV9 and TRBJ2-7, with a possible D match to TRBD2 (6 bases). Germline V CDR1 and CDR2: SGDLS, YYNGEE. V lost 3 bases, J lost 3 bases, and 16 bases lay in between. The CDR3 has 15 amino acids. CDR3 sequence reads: CASSAGGWEGYEQYF. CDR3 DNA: TGTGCCAGCAGCGCCGGAGGGTGGGAAGGCTACGAGCAGTACTTC.